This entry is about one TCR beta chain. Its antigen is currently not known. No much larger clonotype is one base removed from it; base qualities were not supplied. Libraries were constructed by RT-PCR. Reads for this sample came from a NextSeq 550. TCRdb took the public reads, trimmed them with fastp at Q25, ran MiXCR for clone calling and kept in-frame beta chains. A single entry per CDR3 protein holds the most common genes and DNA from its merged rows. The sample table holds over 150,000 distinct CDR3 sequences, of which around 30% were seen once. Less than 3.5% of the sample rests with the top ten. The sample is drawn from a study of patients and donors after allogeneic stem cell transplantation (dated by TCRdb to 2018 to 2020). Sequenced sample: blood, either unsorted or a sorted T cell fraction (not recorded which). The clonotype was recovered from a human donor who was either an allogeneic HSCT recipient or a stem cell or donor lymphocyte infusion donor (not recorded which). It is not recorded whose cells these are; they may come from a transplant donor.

Read as DNA, the sequence is TGTGCCAGCAGCGTAGGGAAGGACTCTGGAAACACCATATATTTT. Translated, it reads CASSVGKDSGNTIYF. The chain links TRBV9 with TRBJ1-3; the D gene remains uncertain. The CDR3 runs 15 residues from the cysteine to the phenylalanine. Only the CDR3 DNA is retained, 45 bases long and in frame from the first base. Trimming takes 0 bases from V and 0 bases from J, and the germline ends sit 7 bases apart. The germline V gene specifies SGDLS as CDR1 and YYNGEE as CDR2. Beyond the CDR3, the reference TRBV9 and TRBJ1-3 genes provide the residues; the full variable domain reads: DSGVTQTPKHLITATGQRVTLRCSPRSGDLSVYWYQQSLDQGLQFLIQYYNGEERAKGNILERFSAQQFPDLHSELNLSSLELGDSALYFCASSVGKDSGNTIYFGEGSWLTVV.